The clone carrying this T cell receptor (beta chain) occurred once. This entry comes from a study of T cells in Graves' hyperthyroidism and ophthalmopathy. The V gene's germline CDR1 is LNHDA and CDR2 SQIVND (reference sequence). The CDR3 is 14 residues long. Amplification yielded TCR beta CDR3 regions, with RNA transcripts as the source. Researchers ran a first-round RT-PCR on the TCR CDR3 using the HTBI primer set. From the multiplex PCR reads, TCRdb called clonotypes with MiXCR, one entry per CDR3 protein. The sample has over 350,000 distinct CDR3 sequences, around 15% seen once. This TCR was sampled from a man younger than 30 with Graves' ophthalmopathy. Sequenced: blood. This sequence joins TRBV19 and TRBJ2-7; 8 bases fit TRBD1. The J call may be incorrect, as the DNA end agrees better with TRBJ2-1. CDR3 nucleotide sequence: TGTGCCAGTAGTCTGACCGGGACAGGCTACGAGCAGTTCTTC. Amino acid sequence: CASSLTGTGYEQFF.